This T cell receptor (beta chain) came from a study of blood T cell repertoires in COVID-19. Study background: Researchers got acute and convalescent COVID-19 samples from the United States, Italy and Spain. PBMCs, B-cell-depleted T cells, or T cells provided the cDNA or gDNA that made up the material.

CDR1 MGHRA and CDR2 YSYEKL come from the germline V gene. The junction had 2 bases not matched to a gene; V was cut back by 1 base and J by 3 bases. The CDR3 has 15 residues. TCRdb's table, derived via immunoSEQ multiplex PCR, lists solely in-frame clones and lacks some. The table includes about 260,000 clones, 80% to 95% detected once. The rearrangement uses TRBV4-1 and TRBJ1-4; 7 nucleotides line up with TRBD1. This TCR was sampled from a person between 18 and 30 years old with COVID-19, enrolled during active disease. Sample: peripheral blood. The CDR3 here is CASSQVGTANEKLFF. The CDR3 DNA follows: TGCGCCAGCAGCCAAGTTGGGACAGCTAATGAAAAACTGTTTTTT.